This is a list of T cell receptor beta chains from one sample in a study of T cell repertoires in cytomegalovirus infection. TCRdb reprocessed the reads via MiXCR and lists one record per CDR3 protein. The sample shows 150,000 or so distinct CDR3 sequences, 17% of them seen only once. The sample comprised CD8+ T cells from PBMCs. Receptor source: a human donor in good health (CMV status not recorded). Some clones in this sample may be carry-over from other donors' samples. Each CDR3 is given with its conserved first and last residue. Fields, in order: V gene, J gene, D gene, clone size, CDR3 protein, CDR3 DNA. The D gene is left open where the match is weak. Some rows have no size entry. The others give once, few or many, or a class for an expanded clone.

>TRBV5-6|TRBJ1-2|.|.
CASSLGVPSFRYGYTF
TGTGCCAGCAGCTTAGGGGTTCCAAGCTTTCGCTATGGCTACACCTTC
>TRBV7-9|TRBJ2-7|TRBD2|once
CATQIGLAATYEQYF
TGTGCCACCCAGATAGGACTAGCGGCAACCTACGAGCAGTACTTC
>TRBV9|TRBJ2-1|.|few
CASSVGLSRDEQFF
TGTGCCAGCAGCGTAGGGCTTTCGCGGGATGAGCAGTTCTTC
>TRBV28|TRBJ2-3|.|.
CASSFPRDTQYF
TGTGCCAGCAGTTTCCCACGAGATACGCAGTATTTT
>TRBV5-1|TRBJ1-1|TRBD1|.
CASSSPRTGGTEAFF
TGCGCCAGCAGCTCACCCCGGACAGGGGGCACTGAAGCTTTCTTT
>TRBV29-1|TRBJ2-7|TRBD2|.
CSVAGTTLTYEQYF
TGCAGCGTTGCCGGGACTACACTTACCTACGAGCAGTACTTC
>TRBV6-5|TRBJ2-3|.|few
CASRGREEDTQYF
TGTGCCAGCAGGGGGCGCGAGGAAGATACGCAGTATTTT
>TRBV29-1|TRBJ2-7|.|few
CSVVPESSYEQYF
TGCAGCGTTGTTCCAGAGAGCTCCTACGAGCAGTACTTC
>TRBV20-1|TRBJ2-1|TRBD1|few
CSVTKLTGDDDEQFF
TGCAGCGTAACAAAACTGACAGGGGATGACGATGAGCAGTTCTTC
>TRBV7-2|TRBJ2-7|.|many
CASSFRHPTYEQYF
TGTGCCAGCAGCTTCAGGCACCCTACCTACGAGCAGTACTTC
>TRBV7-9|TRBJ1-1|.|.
CASRETGNTEAFF
TGTGCCAGCAGAGAGACAGGGAACACTGAAGCTTTCTTT
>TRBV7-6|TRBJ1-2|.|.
CASSPLEYGYGYTF
TGTGCCAGCAGTCCCCTGGAGTATGGCTATGGCTACACCTTC
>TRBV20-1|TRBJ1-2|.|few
CSASFSGLHF
TGCAGTGCTAGTTTTTCTGGACTCCACTTC
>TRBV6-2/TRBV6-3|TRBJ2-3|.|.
CAGGRDDFNTQYF
TGTGCCGGCGGACGCGACGATTTCAATACGCAGTATTTT
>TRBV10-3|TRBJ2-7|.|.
CAINPEGPTYEQYF
TGTGCCATCAACCCTGAGGGGCCGACCTACGAGCAGTACTTC
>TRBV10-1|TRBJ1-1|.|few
CASSELSDTEAFF
TGCGCCAGCAGTGAGTTGTCAGACACTGAAGCTTTCTTT
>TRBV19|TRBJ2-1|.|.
CASSIGGKHNEQFF
TGTGCCAGTAGTATAGGCGGGAAGCACAATGAACAGTTCTTC
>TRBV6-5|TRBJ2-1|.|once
CARSYLVGGPVEQFF
TGTGCCCGCAGTTACCTAGTGGGGGGGCCGGTTGAGCAGTTCTTC
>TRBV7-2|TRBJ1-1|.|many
CASNTGYTEAFF
TGTGCCAGCAACACAGGGTACACTGAAGCTTTCTTT
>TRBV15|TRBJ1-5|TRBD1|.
CATSRGQGANSNQPQHF
TGTGCCACCAGCAGAGGACAGGGGGCGAATAGCAATCAGCCCCAGCATTTT
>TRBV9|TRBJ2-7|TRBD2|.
CASSGGLTPGYEQYF
TGTGCCAGCAGCGGGGGACTAACCCCAGGCTACGAGCAGTACTTC
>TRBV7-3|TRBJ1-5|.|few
CASSPGVQGSNQPQHF
TGTGCCAGCAGCCCGGGGGTTCAGGGAAGCAATCAGCCCCAGCATTTT
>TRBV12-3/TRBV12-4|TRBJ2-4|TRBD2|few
CASSPPGGKNIQYF
TGTGCCAGCAGTCCGCCGGGGGGCAAAAACATTCAGTACTTC
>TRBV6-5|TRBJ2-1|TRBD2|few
CASSIASGSRNEQFF
TGTGCCAGCAGCATCGCTAGCGGGAGTCGGAATGAGCAGTTCTTC
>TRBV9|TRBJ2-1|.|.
CASSVSGRDNEQFF
TGTGCCAGCAGCGTATCGGGCCGCGACAATGAGCAGTTCTTC
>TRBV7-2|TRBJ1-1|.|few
CASSFRGYTEAFF
TGTGCCAGCAGCTTCCGGGGGTACACTGAAGCTTTCTTT
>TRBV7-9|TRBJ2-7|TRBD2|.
CASTMTGGLDEQYF
TGTGCCAGCACCATGACGGGAGGGCTCGACGAGCAGTACTTC
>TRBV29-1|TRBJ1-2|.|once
CSVGGTDPYDTF
TGCAGCGTCGGGGGGACGGACCCGTATGACACCTTC
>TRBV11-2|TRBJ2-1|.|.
CASSLDRGSSYNEQFF
TGTGCCAGCAGCTTAGATCGAGGTTCCTCCTACAATGAGCAGTTCTTC
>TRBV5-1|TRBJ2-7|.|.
CASSPEGGPKYEQYF
TGCGCCAGCAGCCCGGAGGGGGGGCCTAAATACGAGCAGTACTTC
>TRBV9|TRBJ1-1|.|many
CASSVDLRDGTEAFF
TGTGCCAGCAGCGTAGACCTCAGGGATGGAACTGAAGCTTTCTTT
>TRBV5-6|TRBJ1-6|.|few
CASSLSLGSSYNSPLHF
TGTGCCAGCAGCTTGAGTTTGGGGAGCTCCTATAATTCACCCCTCCACTTT
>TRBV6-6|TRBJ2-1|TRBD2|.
CASRQLAGLYNEQFF
TGTGCCAGCAGACAACTAGCGGGGCTTTACAATGAGCAGTTCTTC
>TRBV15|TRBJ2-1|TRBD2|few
CATSSISGSELVSYNEQFF
TGTGCCACCAGCTCAATTAGCGGGAGTGAATTAGTTTCCTACAATGAGCAGTTCTTC
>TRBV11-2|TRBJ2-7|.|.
CASSLQTSYEQYF
TGTGCCAGCAGCTTACAAACTAGCTACGAGCAGTACTTC
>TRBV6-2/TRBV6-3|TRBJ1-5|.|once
CASSYGLIMQNQPQHF
TGTGCCAGCAGTTACGGGTTAATTATGCAGAATCAGCCCCAGCATTTT
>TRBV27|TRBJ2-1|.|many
CASSPDSSRQFF
TGTGCCAGCAGCCCAGACAGTTCACGGCAGTTCTTC
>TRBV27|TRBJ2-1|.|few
CASSVDSLGGNEQFF
TGTGCCAGCAGTGTGGACTCCCTTGGGGGCAATGAGCAGTTCTTC
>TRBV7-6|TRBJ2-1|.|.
CASSLRGGGNSYNEQFF
TGTGCCAGCAGCTTACGGGGCGGCGGGAACTCCTACAATGAGCAGTTCTTC
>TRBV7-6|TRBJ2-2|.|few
CASSLYFGENTGELFF
TGTGCCAGCAGCTTATACTTCGGAGAAAACACCGGGGAGCTGTTTTTT
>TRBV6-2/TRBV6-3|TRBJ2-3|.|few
CASSYVGSTDTQYF
TGTGCCAGCAGTTACGTCGGGAGCACAGATACGCAGTATTTT
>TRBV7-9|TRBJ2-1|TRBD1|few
CASSSPGQGYNEQFF
TGTGCCAGCAGTTCACCGGGACAGGGCTACAATGAGCAGTTCTTC
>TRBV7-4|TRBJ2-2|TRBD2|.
CASSATGRTRTDTGELFF
TGTGCCAGCAGTGCCACGGGTCGGACTAGAACAGACACCGGGGAGCTGTTTTTT
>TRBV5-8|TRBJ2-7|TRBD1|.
CASSSRDRGTTYEQYF
TGTGCCAGCAGCTCCCGGGACAGGGGAACAACCTACGAGCAGTACTTC
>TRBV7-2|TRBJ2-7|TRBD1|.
CASSSDRSSYEQYF
TGTGCCAGCAGCTCGGACAGGTCCTCCTACGAGCAGTACTTC
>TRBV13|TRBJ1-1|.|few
CASSLAGDAEAFF
TGTGCCAGCAGCTTAGCAGGGGATGCTGAAGCTTTCTTT
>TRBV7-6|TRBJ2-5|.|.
CASSPKAGRGRRAQYF
TGTGCCAGCAGCCCTAAGGCAGGGAGGGGGCGTCGGGCCCAGTACTTC
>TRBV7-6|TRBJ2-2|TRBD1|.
CASSREGQGTGELFF
TGTGCCAGCAGCCGTGAGGGACAGGGGACCGGGGAGCTGTTTTTT
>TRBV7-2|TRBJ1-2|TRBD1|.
CASSFPGGADGYTF
TGTGCCAGCAGCTTCCCAGGGGGCGCTGATGGCTACACCTTC
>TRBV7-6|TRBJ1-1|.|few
CASSLAEWNTEAFF
TGTGCCAGCAGCTTAGCTGAATGGAACACTGAAGCTTTCTTT
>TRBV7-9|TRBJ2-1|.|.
CASSPNVRTPGNEQFF
TGTGCCAGCAGCCCGAACGTGAGGACCCCAGGGAATGAGCAGTTCTTC